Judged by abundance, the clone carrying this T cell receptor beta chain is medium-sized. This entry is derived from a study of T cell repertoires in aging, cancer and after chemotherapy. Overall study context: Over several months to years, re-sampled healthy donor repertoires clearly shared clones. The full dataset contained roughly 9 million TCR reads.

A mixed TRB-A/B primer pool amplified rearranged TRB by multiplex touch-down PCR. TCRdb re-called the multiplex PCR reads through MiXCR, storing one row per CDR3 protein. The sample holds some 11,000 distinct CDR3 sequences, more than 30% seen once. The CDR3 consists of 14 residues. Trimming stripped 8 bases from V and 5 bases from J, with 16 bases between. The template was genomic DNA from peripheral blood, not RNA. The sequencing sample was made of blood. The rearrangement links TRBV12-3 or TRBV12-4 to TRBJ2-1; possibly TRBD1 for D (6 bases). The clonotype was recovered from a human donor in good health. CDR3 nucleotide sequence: TGTGCCAGCGCACGCGGACAGACGAACAATGAGCAGTTCTTC. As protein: CASARGQTNNEQFF.